This T cell receptor beta chain was sequenced in a study of shared clonotypes between healthy human individuals (dated by TCRdb to the early 2020s). Background on the whole study: The cohort included three men and a couple of women between 18 and 49 years of age. For each donor, CD4 naive and CD4 memory were each given three plates, CD8 naive was given two plates, and CD8 memory was given one plate. The study deeply sequenced blood TCR repertoires of five healthy adults to estimate repertoire size and the extent of clonotype sharing between individuals. To increase sequencing depth and limit assay-specific biases, different laboratories used diverse techniques to prepare libraries and sequence TCR repertoires. Each donor's leukapheresis produced roughly between roughly 0.9 and 9 billion PBMCs.

Notes on this clone: Its antigen has not been determined. No base qualities exist here, and no much larger clone lies one base off it.

Trimming accounts for 2 bases at V and 6 bases at J, while the number of junction bases matched to no gene is 6. As encoded in the germline V gene, CDR1 is MNHEY while CDR2 is SVGAGI. The CDR3 numbers 14 residues from cysteine through phenylalanine. Only the CDR3 portion is preserved as DNA: 42 bases, with reading frame beginning at the first base. TCR CDR3 regions were amplified from genomic DNA by multiplex PCR using the deep immunoSEQ assay. Extracted genomic DNA from each cell subset was spread evenly across all wells of several immunoSEQ 96-well plates, with each plate serving as a replicate. For sorted subsets, approximately 190 ng of genomic DNA, equivalent to around 29,000 T cell genomes, went into each replicate PCR. Purified libraries were measured with a Qubit 3.0 fluorometer, size-checked on a Bioanalyzer 2100, and measured again with the KAPA Library Quantification kit. Each immunoSEQ 96-well plate was sequenced on its own single-read 150-cycle Illumina NextSeq 550 flow cell. Regarding the original processing steps: Because only junctional sequences without quality scores were contained in the immunoSEQ output, filtering matching that applied to full-length reads could not be performed. Sequences were annotated with PyIR, a Python wrapper for IgBLAST v1.9, using IMGT germline references to assign V/J genes and CDR3. Any read was removed if the V/J assignment was weak (E-value above 1e-6), the CDR3 was missing, or the read contained stop codons, out-of-frame junctions, or ambiguous translated residues. V3J clonotypes were defined by identical inferred V gene, J gene, and CDR3 amino acid sequence. Percentage overlap between repertoires was computed as shared unique clonotypes divided by the size of the smaller repertoire. Repertoire richness was assessed with RTK rarefaction, the Chao1 estimator, and Recon v2.1 estimates of unobserved clonotypes. Generation probabilities for all TCRbeta clonotypes obtained by the gDNA method from a handful of donors were computed using OLGA. The clones in this table, taken by TCRdb from immuneACCESS, are in-frame only. Not every clone is retained; where verified, under half of the shortfall comes from an unresolved V gene, and the cause of the rest is unknown. That table furnishes V, J and clone size, whereas the DNA furnished D and trimming. Recorded for this sample are 2 million to 2.5 million clones; 95% of them occurred a single time. 0.1% to 0.15% of the sample belongs to the ten largest clones.

The donors were healthy, HIV-negative adults with no recently reported acute infections or vaccinations. All donors were Caucasian adults living in Nashville, Tennessee, USA. CD4+ T cells were enriched by magnetic negative selection, after which naive cells were positively selected on CD45RA and the negative fraction was taken as the memory subset. After blood collection by leukapheresis, PBMCs were isolated using Ficoll-Histopaque density gradient centrifugation and then cryopreserved in the vapor phase of liquid nitrogen. Purity and quantity of every magnetically sorted T cell population were checked by analytical flow cytometry. From each sorted fraction, genomic DNA was isolated and quantified by UV absorbance on a Nanodrop 2000c. General study outcomes and caveats: Sampling was restricted to blood, and TCR repertoires in tissue are likely to differ from TCR repertoires in blood. Incomplete sequencing was indicated by rarefaction of sorted-subset datasets, despite the large sequencing depth. Based on pairwise subsampling, the degree of clonotype sharing among donors was expected to be affected by sequencing depth. When a handful of donors were compared, the shared fraction of clonotypes was around 5% for naive CD4, approximately 3.3% for naive CD8, about 2.5% for memory CD4, and 0.4% for memory CD8. The genetic and exposure-history diversity represented was limited by the small number of donors. Clonotypes shared by all four sorted-subset donors showed higher generation probabilities than non-shared clonotypes. Naive subsets generally had larger estimated clonotype richness than memory subsets did.

The specimen was naive CD4+ T cells sorted from blood. The meaning of the sample's cell subset or site label: CD45RA+ positively selected. Recombination connected TRBV6-5 to TRBJ2-7; 8 nucleotides in the junction match TRBD2. The clonotype comes from a man aged 18 to 30 in good health. The CDR3 loop reads CASSYQAGEREQYF. The DNA sequence reads TGTGCCAGCAGTTACCAAGCGGGGGAGCGCGAGCAGTACTTC.